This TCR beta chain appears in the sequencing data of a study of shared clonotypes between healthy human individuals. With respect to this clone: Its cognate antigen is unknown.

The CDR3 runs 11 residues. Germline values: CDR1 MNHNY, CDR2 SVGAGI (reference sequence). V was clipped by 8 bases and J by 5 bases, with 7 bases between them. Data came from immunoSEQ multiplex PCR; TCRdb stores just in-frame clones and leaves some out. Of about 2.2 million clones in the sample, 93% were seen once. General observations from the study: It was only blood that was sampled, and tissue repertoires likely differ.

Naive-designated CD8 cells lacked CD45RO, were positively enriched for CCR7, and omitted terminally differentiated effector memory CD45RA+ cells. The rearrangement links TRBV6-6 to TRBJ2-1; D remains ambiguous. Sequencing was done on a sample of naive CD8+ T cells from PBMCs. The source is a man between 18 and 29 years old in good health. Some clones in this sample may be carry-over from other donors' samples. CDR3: CASGLDNEQFF. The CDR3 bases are TGTGCCAGCGGGCTAGACAATGAGCAGTTCTTC.